A single sample is the source of the 11 T cell receptor beta chains below, sequenced in a study of early stage breast cancer tumors. Data came from immunoSEQ multiplex PCR; TCRdb stores just in-frame clones and leaves some out. The data contain about 17,000 clones, around four fifths of them seen just once; the ten biggest clones take up 1.8%. The sample comprised blood. These receptors were obtained from an older person with breast cancer.

The CDR3 protein is CASSLARVNEQFF. CDR3 nucleotide sequence: TGTGCCAGCAGCTTGGCCAGGGTGAATGAGCAGTTCTTC. The chain joins TRBV5-4 to TRBJ2-1; D might be TRBD1 (5 bases). V lost 0 bases, J lost 7 bases, and 8 bases lay in between. The CDR3 is made up of 13 amino acids. Germline lookup yields CDR1 SGHNT and CDR2 YYREEE (reference sequence).

This clone has only a few counts. The chain has TRBV2 and TRBJ2-1, with 10 bases that match TRBD2. The germline gives CDR1 SNHLY, CDR2 FYNNEI. Trimming cost V 6 bases and J 9 bases; bases outside gene matches: 5. The CDR3 covers 13 residues. The CDR3 region has the DNA TGTGCCAGCAGGGATACTAGCGGGGTTGAGCAGTTCTTC. Its protein product is CASRDTSGVEQFF.

This chain uses TRBV6-1 with TRBJ2-7; possible D gene TRBD2, 5 bases. Germline values: CDR1 MNHNS, CDR2 SASEGT. The CDR3 is 15 residues long. Trimming took 8 bases from V and 7 from J, leaving 24 bases between them. CDR3 DNA sequence: TGTGCCAGCTCGGGGTTGGACGGAGCATCTGGGGAGCAGTACTTC. Its translation: CASSGLDGASGEQYF.

The table lists this clone with a count of one. The chain uses TRBV5-1 and TRBJ1-4, with TRBD1 identical over 8 bases. After removal of 1 base from V and 6 bases from J, the junction contained 14 bases not matched to a gene. Looked up from germline, CDR1 is SGHRS and CDR2 is YFSETQ. The CDR3 consists of 18 residues. This CDR3 reads CASSLRPQGQGAYEKLFF. The CDR3 nucleotides are TGCGCCAGCAGCTTGCGGCCCCAAGGGCAGGGGGCCTATGAAAAACTGTTTTTT.

This chain connects TRBV11-2 to TRBJ1-2; TRBD1 aligns across 10 bases. This CDR3 comprises 14 residues. The ends lost 4 bases at V and 7 bases at J; junction bases unmatched: 6. The germline V gene has CDR1 SGHAT and CDR2 FQNNGV. CDR3 DNA: TGTGCCAGCAGCTGGGACAGGGGATCTGCTGGCTACACCTTC. It yields the protein CASSWDRGSAGYTF.

V is TRBV7-3 and J is TRBJ1-6; TRBD1 might be the D (6 bases). Looked up from germline, CDR1 is SGHTA and CDR2 is FQGTGA. V shed 1 base and J shed 6 bases, with 13 bases lying between them. CDR3 length: 16 residues. The CDR3 reads CASSLNPQGSNSPLHF. The CDR3 DNA reads TGTGCCAGCAGCTTAAACCCCCAGGGGTCTAATTCACCCCTCCACTTT.

This rearrangement joins TRBV5-8 to TRBJ1-5; D remains ambiguous. The CDR3 loop spans 14 amino acids. Germline V gives CDR1 SGHTS, CDR2 YDEGEE. V gave up 6 bases and J gave up 0 bases, with 10 bases separating them. CDR3 in amino acids: CASTLRISNQPQHF. The CDR3 DNA sequence: TGTGCCAGCACCCTAAGAATTAGCAATCAGCCCCAGCATTTT.

The genes are TRBV15 and TRBJ2-2, with a possible D match to TRBD1 (6 bases). The CDR3 runs to 15 residues. Germline V gene lookup returns CDR1 LNHNV and CDR2 YYDKDF (reference sequence). The ends were cut back, 0 bases at V and 3 bases at J, with 8 bases in the middle. CDR3 nucleotide sequence: TGTGCCACCAGCAGAGAAAAGGGGGACACCGGGGAGCTGTTTTTT. It specifies CATSREKGDTGELFF.

The V and J genes are TRBV9 and TRBJ2-2; 7 nucleotides match TRBD1. Germline-derived CDR1 and CDR2 are SGDLS and YYNGEE. With 4 bases clipped from V and 7 bases from J, the junction kept 7 bases outside the gene matches. The CDR3 is made up of 14 amino acids. CDR3 in DNA: TGTGCCAGCAGCATGACAGGGCGCGGCGGGGAGCTGTTTTTT. This gives the protein CASSMTGRGGELFF.

V usage is TRBV5-4 and J usage is TRBJ2-3, with D unclear. Trimming shortened V by 0 bases and J by 6 bases, and 5 bases separated the two germline ends. This CDR3 is 12 amino acids long. CDR1 is SGHNT and CDR2 is YYREEE in the germline V gene (reference sequence). DNA of the CDR3: TGTGCCAGCAGCTTGGTCCCGGATACGCAGTATTTT. Translating gives CASSLVPDTQYF.

The chain combines TRBV5-4 with TRBJ2-7, with D tentatively TRBD1 (5 bases). Deletions cut 1 base from V and 0 bases from J, with 8 bases between. The CDR3 length is 14 residues. Germline V gives CDR1 SGHNT, CDR2 YYREEE (reference sequence). The CDR3 DNA follows: TGTGCCAGCAGCTTGACAGGCAGCTCCTACGAGCAGTACTTC. Translating gives CASSLTGSSYEQYF. The whole variable domain, remainder taken from reference TRBV5-4 and TRBJ2-7, is ETGVTQSPTHLIKTRGQQVTLRCSSQSGHNTVSWYQQALGQGPQFIFQYYREEENGRGNFPPRFSGLQFPNYSSELNVNALELDDSALYLCASSLTGSSYEQYFGPGTRLTVT.